Listed below are T cell receptor beta chains from one sample, sequenced in a study of a mutant IDH1 vaccine in newly diagnosed glioma. Their antigens are not known. Clones were read by immunoSEQ multiplex PCR, and TCRdb kept only the in-frame ones, dropping some. The profile shows 31,000 or so clones, roughly four fifths of them singletons. The sequencing used PBMCs, collected from a glioma patient whose treatment included an IDH1 peptide vaccine. These receptor sequences come from a man younger than 40 with glioma. Each CDR3 is given with its conserved first and last residue. A D gene is named only where the DNA matches it firmly. The size of a clone is reported for some rows only, either as once, few or many, or as a class for expanded clones.

TRBJ2-7	TRBD2	once	TRBV7-7	TGTGCCAGCAGCCCGTATCCCCGGGAGGGATCCTACGAGCAGTACTTC	CASSPYPREGSYEQYF
TRBJ2-7	TRBD2	-	TRBV7-2	TGTGCCAGCAGCTTAAGCGGGGGCGTCTACGAGCAGTACTTC	CASSLSGGVYEQYF
TRBJ1-3	-	-	TRBV10-3	TGTGCCACTAGGGACGGCGATAGAAACACCATATATTTT	CATRDGDRNTIYF
TRBJ2-7	-	-	TRBV29-1	TGCAGCGTGCGGAGGCAGGATTCCTACGAGCAGTACTTC	CSVRRQDSYEQYF
TRBJ1-2	TRBD1	-	TRBV19	TGTGCCAGTAGTATTGACAGGGCTTCGGGGGGCTACACCTTC	CASSIDRASGGYTF
TRBJ2-1	-	once	TRBV29-1	TGCAGCGTTGATGGCAGCTCCTACAATGAGCAGTTCTTC	CSVDGSSYNEQFF
TRBJ1-5	-	few	TRBV7-9	TGTGCCAGCAGCTTGGGGGCTAATCAGCCCCAGCATTTT	CASSLGANQPQHF
TRBJ1-2	-	once	TRBV6-5	TGTGCCAGCAGTTATCAAGGACCGACCTATGCGGGCTACACCTTC	CASSYQGPTYAGYTF
TRBJ1-1	-	-	TRBV20-1	TGCAGTGCTCAGGCGGGATCCGGAGCTTTCTTT	CSAQAGSGAFF
TRBJ1-2	-	-	TRBV7-2	TGTGCCAGCAGCTTATATTCGCAGGCGGGGGGCTACACCTTC	CASSLYSQAGGYTF
TRBJ1-5	-	once	TRBV12-5	TGTGCTAGTGGTTTGGTAATGGGGGGCGATCAGCCCCAGCATTTT	CASGLVMGGDQPQHF
TRBJ1-2	TRBD1	-	TRBV2	TGTGCCAGCATCCGACAGGGGATGAACTATGGCTACACCTTC	CASIRQGMNYGYTF
TRBJ1-1	-	few	TRBV30	TGTGCCTGGAGTGTCCCCGGGACCCGGTTTCGGGACACTGAAGCTTTCTTT	CAWSVPGTRFRDTEAFF
TRBJ2-7	-	-	TRBV4-1	TGCGCCAGCAGCCAAGATGACAGGACGATTTCCTACGAGCAGTACTTC	CASSQDDRTISYEQYF
TRBJ2-2	-	-	TRBV7-9	TGTGCCAGCAGTCTAGGGGGGCTGGCCGGGGAGCTGTTTTTT	CASSLGGLAGELFF
TRBJ2-7	-	-	TRBV6-5	TGTGCCAGCAGTTACTCGGGCAGGGGCCCCTACGAGCAGTACTTC	CASSYSGRGPYEQYF
TRBJ1-2	-	-	TRBV19	TGTGCCAGTAGTCCGTCCCCTAACTATGGCTACACCTTC	CASSPSPNYGYTF
TRBJ1-2	-	-	TRBV29-1	TGCAGCGCTGGGACACCGGCCTATGGCTACACCTTC	CSAGTPAYGYTF
TRBJ1-1	-	-	TRBV7-9	TGTGCCAGCAGCTTCGGGCAAATGAACACTGAAGCTTTCTTT	CASSFGQMNTEAFF
TRBJ1-1	-	few	TRBV5-1	TGCGCCAGCAGCTCCTCGGGGGACACTGAAGCTTTCTTT	CASSSSGDTEAFF
TRBJ2-7	TRBD2	-	TRBV19	TGTGCCAGTAGTATTTCGGCTAGCGGGAACCACGAGCAGTACTTC	CASSISASGNHEQYF
TRBJ1-2	-	-	TRBV5-1	TGCGCCAGCAGCTTGTCAGATGCCAGAGCCTATGGCTACACCTTC	CASSLSDARAYGYTF
TRBJ2-2	-	-	TRBV19	TGTGCCAGTAGTGGGTCGCGGACATCACTCGGGGAGCTGTTTTTT	CASSGSRTSLGELFF
TRBJ2-2	-	-	TRBV6-4	TGTGCCAGCAGACTAGACCCGGGACCGAACACCGGGGAGCTGTTTTTT	CASRLDPGPNTGELFF
TRBJ2-7	-	-	TRBV5-1	TGCGCCAGCAGCTTGGCCGGGTTCGAGCAGTACTTC	CASSLAGFEQYF